Below, 17 T cell receptor beta chains from the same sample are listed, as sequenced in a study of Graves' ophthalmopathy and Graves' hyperthyroidism. The TCR beta CDR3 regions underwent amplification from RNA transcripts. First-round RT-PCR relied on HTBI primers, and a second-round multiplex PCR came next. TCRdb reprocessed the multiplex PCR reads with MiXCR, giving one entry per CDR3 protein. The sample carries 300,000 to 400,000 distinct CDR3 sequences, about a sixth recorded once. What was sequenced was peripheral blood. Receptors originate from an adult woman with stable Graves' hyperthyroidism.

This clonotype was counted ten times or more. The genes are TRBV7-9 and TRBJ2-4, with 7 bases fitting TRBD1. After removal of 1 base from V and 4 bases from J, the junction contained 1 base not matched to a gene. The CDR3 consists of 14 residues. Germline CDR1 is SEHNR and CDR2 is FQNEAQ (reference sequence). For the CDR3, the DNA is TGTGCCAGCAGCTTAGACAGGGGAAAAAACATTCAGTACTTC. Translation gives CASSLDRGKNIQYF.

This clonotype was recorded many times. The chain joins TRBV6-1 to TRBJ1-1, with TRBD1 as a possible D gene (6 bases). The CDR3 runs 14 residues. Trimming took 4 bases from V and 5 from J, leaving 14 bases between them. The V gene's germline CDR1 is MNHNS and CDR2 SASEGT. DNA for the CDR3: TGTGCCAGCAGTGTTCACAGGGCTCGAACTGAAGCTTTCTTT. It encodes CASSVHRARTEAFF.

This clonotype appeared many times. The gene calls are TRBV28 and TRBJ1-2; D call uncertain. This CDR3 is built from 15 residues. The germline V gene has CDR1 MDHEN and CDR2 SYDVKM. The V and J ends lost 1 base and 0 bases respectively, with 9 bases between them. The chain's CDR3 is CASSLFQDSNYGYTF. CDR3 nucleotide sequence: TGTGCCAGCAGTTTATTCCAGGATTCTAACTATGGCTACACCTTC.

For this clonotype: One end of the junction does not line up with germline, which may come from a read error. V usage is TRBV6-1 and J usage is TRBJ2-5; D may match TRBD1 or TRBD2 (5 bases each). From germline, CDR1 is MNHNS and CDR2 SASEGT. The length of the CDR3 is 11 residues. The chain's CDR3 is CASTLSGTLNF. DNA for the CDR3: TGTGCCAGCACACTCTCCGGGACCCTGAACTTC.

The sample holds many counts of this clonotype. V gene TRBV6-2 or TRBV6-3 combines with J gene TRBJ2-5; D not certain. The V end was cut by 2 bases, the J end by 5 bases, with 6 bases between. The CDR3 is made up of 12 amino acids. Germline loops: CDR1 MNHEY, CDR2 SVGEGT. This chain's CDR3 is CASSYGRETQYF. The CDR3, as DNA: TGTGCCAGCAGTTACGGTCGGGAGACCCAGTACTTC.

At least ten counts were recorded for this clonotype. V is TRBV25-1 and J is TRBJ2-5, with no clear D. V lost 3 bases and J lost 5, with 13 bases in between. This CDR3 region has 14 residues. CDR1 is MGHDK and CDR2 is SYGVNS in the germline V gene. This chain's CDR3 is CASSDPLGVETQYF. CDR3 in DNA: TGTGCCAGCAGTGATCCACTCGGAGTGGAGACCCAGTACTTC.

This clonotype was found many times. The chain couples TRBV19 to TRBJ1-5; D gene unclear. CDR1 LNHDA and CDR2 SQIVND come from the germline V gene (reference sequence). This CDR3 is built from 16 residues. Deletions cut 3 bases from V and 1 base from J, with 13 bases between. The DNA of the CDR3 is TGTGCCAGTAGTATCGGGCAGGTGCTAAGCAATCAGCCCCAGCATTTT. It yields the protein CASSIGQVLSNQPQHF.

This clonotype occurred a few times. V is TRBV4-3 and J is TRBJ2-7; D is uncertain. Germline values: CDR1 LGHNA, CDR2 YSLEER. The V and J ends lost 0 bases and 7 bases respectively, with 10 bases between them. This CDR3 spans 13 amino acids. CDR3 coding DNA: TGCGCCAGCAGCCAAGATCTGGAAGGGGAGCAGTACTTC. Protein: CASSQDLEGEQYF.

This chain uses TRBV18 with TRBJ2-6, with 7 nucleotides matching TRBD2. The CDR3 contains 17 residues. Trimming removed 5 bases from V and 0 bases from J; junction bases left unmatched: 7. Germline assignment: CDR1 KGHSH and CDR2 LQKENI. Here the CDR3 DNA reads TGTGCCAGCTCATCTCCTGGCGGGGGCTCTGGGGCCAACGTCCTGACTTTC. This sequence encodes CASSSPGGGSGANVLTF.

This clonotype was seen ten or more times. The chain carries TRBV12-3 or TRBV12-4 and TRBJ1-1; maybe TRBD1 (5 bases). This CDR3 comprises 15 residues. The ends were cut back, 6 bases at V and 0 bases at J, with 14 bases in the middle. Written as DNA, the CDR3 is TGTGCCAGCAGACCGGATCGGGGGGTGAACACTGAAGCTTTCTTT. Translating gives CASRPDRGVNTEAFF.

A few counts support this clonotype. The gene calls are TRBV18 and TRBJ1-5, with D possibly matching TRBD1 (5 bases). The CDR3 contains 17 residues. The V gene lost 4 bases and the J gene lost 1 base, with 17 bases spanning the gap. The V gene's germline CDR1 is KGHSH and CDR2 LQKENI. CDR3 DNA sequence: TGTGCCAGCTCACGAACCGGGGGAGTTGGGAGCAATCAGCCCCAGCATTTT. This encodes CASSRTGGVGSNQPQHF.

This clonotype has ten or more counts. This rearrangement joins TRBV20-1 to TRBJ2-4; D might be TRBD1 (6 bases). Germline CDR1 reads DFQATT; CDR2 reads SNEGSKA (reference sequence). Trimming took off 5 bases at V and 2 bases at J, with 13 bases between the two ends. The CDR3 is 14 amino acids. Written as DNA, the CDR3 is TGCAGTGCTCCGACCGGGACACCCAAAAACATTCAGTACTTC. Translation gives CSAPTGTPKNIQYF.

At least ten counts were recorded for this clonotype. J is TRBJ1-2 and V is TRBV6-5; TRBD1 agrees at 8 bases. The CDR3 has 14 residues. From germline, CDR1 is MNHEY and CDR2 SVGAGI. Trimming took 4 bases from V and 3 from J; bases not matched to a gene: 4. The chain's CDR3 is CASSSDRGYYGYTF. The CDR3 coding sequence is TGTGCCAGCAGTTCTGACAGGGGTTACTATGGCTACACCTTC.

This clonotype was seen ten or more times. The chain joins TRBV20-1 to TRBJ2-7; tentatively, D is TRBD1 or TRBD2 (5 bases each). Germline V gene sequence: CDR1 DFQATT, CDR2 SNEGSKA (reference sequence). CDR3 size: 20 residues. Trimming left V 0 bases short and J 4 bases short, with 31 bases between. The CDR3 here is CSARDFRGKGDSHPRYEQYF. The CDR3 region has the DNA TGCAGTGCTAGAGATTTCCGGGGAAAGGGAGACAGTCATCCCCGATACGAGCAGTACTTC.

The table lists this clonotype with many counts. V is TRBV6-2 or TRBV6-3 and J is TRBJ2-5; 14 bases match TRBD2. V was pared by 5 bases and J by 5 bases, with 7 bases of the junction left unmatched. The CDR3 runs 16 residues. Germline V CDR1 and CDR2: MNHEY, SVGEGT. CDR3 in amino acids: CASSTTSGRAGETQYF. CDR3 bases: TGTGCCAGCAGTACGACTAGCGGGAGGGCCGGGGAGACCCAGTACTTC.

This clonotype was seen at least ten times. The chain carries TRBV24-1 and TRBJ2-2; TRBD2 matches 9 bases. The CDR3 totals 16 residues. V gave up 5 bases and J gave up 0 bases; unmatched junction bases: 3. Germline values: CDR1 KGHDR, CDR2 SFDVKD. The CDR3 nucleotides are TGTGCCACCAGTGCCAGACTAGCGGCGAACACCGGGGAGCTGTTTTTT. Translation gives CATSARLAANTGELFF.

This clonotype came up a few times. This chain connects TRBV5-1 to TRBJ2-2; possibly TRBD1 for D (5 bases). With 1 base removed from V and 4 bases from J, the gap between germline ends came to 11 bases. The CDR3 covers 15 residues. Germline lookup yields CDR1 SGHRS and CDR2 YFSETQ. The CDR3, as DNA: TGCGCCAGCAGCTTGTCACAGGTTCGCACCGGGGAGCTGTTTTTT. Its protein is CASSLSQVRTGELFF.